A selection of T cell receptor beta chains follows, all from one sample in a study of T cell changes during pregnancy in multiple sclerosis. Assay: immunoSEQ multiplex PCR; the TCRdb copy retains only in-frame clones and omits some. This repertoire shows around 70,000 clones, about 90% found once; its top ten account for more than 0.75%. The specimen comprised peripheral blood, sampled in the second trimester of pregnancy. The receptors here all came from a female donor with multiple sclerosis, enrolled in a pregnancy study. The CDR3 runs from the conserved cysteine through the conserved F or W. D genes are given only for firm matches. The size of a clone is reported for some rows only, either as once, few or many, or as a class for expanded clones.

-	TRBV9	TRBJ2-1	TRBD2	TGTGCCAGCAGCGGCTATCGGGGGGGCCCCCTCAATGAGCAGTTCTTC	CASSGYRGGPLNEQFF
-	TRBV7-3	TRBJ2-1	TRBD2	TGTGCCAGCAGCTTGGGACTAGCGGGGAACGGGGTCGGCAATGAGCAGTTCTTC	CASSLGLAGNGVGNEQFF
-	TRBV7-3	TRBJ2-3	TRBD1	TGTGCCAGCAGCTGGGACAGGAGCACAGATACGCAGTATTTT	CASSWDRSTDTQYF
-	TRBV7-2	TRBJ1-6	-	TGTGCCAGCAGCGCACAGACAGGAAGGGGGAATTCACCCCTCCACTTT	CASSAQTGRGNSPLHF
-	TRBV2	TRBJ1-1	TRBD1	TGTGCCAGCAGGGAGACAGGGGGGAACACTGAAGCTTTCTTT	CASRETGGNTEAFF
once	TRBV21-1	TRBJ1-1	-	TGTGCCAGCAGCTCGACAGGGGGCACTGAAGCTTTCTTT	CASSSTGGTEAFF
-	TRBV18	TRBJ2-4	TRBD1	TGTGCCAGCTCACAGGACAGGGCGTCGAACATTCAGTACTTC	CASSQDRASNIQYF
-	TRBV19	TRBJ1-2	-	TGTGCCTATCGAGACAGTAACTATGGCTACACCTTC	CAYRDSNYGYTF
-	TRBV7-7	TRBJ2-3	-	TGTGCTAGCAGCTTAAGCCCGGTCGGCACAGATACGCAGTATTTT	CASSLSPVGTDTQYF
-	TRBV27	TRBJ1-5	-	TGTGCCAGCAGTCCCTCGGGTGGTAGCAATCAGCCCCAGCATTTT	CASSPSGGSNQPQHF
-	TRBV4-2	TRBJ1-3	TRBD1	TGTGCCAGCAGCCCGACAGGGGAAACTGGAAACACCATATATTTT	CASSPTGETGNTIYF
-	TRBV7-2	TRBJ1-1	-	TGTGCCAGCAGCTCCAACAGGAACACTGAAGCTTTCTTT	CASSSNRNTEAFF
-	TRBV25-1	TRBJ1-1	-	TGTGCCAGCAGGCAGGCAGGGAACACTGAAGCTTTCTTT	CASRQAGNTEAFF
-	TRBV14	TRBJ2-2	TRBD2	TGTGCCAGCAGCCACGCACTAGCGGGGGGCAACACCGGGGAGCTGTTTTTT	CASSHALAGGNTGELFF
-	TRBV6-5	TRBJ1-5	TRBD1	TGTGCCAGCAGGGGACAGGGCACCCAGCCCCAGCATTTT	CASRGQGTQPQHF
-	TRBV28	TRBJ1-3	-	TGTGCCAGCAGTACAGCTGGAGGGGCGGGGGACACCATATATTTT	CASSTAGGAGDTIYF
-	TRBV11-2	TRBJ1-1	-	TGTGCCAGCAGCTACGACAGACTTAACACTGAAGCTTTCTTT	CASSYDRLNTEAFF
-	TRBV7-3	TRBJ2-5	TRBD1	TGTGCCAGCAGCTCCTTGGACAGGGGCGCGAGGGAGACCCAGTACTTC	CASSSLDRGARETQYF
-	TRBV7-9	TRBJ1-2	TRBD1	TGTGCCAGCAGCTTAGGTGGGACAGGGGGGAACGGCTACACCTTC	CASSLGGTGGNGYTF
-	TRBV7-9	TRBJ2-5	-	TGTGCCAGCAGAGAGGGAGAGACCCAGTACTTC	CASREGETQYF
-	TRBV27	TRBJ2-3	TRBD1	TGTGCCAGCAGTTTACGACAGGGGACAGATACGCAGTATTTT	CASSLRQGTDTQYF
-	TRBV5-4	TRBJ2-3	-	TGTGCCAGCAGTCCGGGGGGCCGAGATCCAGATACGCAGTATTTT	CASSPGGRDPDTQYF
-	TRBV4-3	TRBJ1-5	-	TGCGCCAGCAGCGCGGGGCCGAATCAGCCCCAGCATTTT	CASSAGPNQPQHF
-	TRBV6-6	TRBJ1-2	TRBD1	TGTGCCAGCAGTTACACAGGGGGCGATTATGGCTACACCTTC	CASSYTGGDYGYTF
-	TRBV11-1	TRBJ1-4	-	TGTGCCAGCAGCTTCACCGGGTTTAATGAAAAACTGTTTTTT	CASSFTGFNEKLFF
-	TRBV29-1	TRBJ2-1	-	TGCAGCCAACGGGGGGCAATTTCCAATGAGCAGTTCTTC	CSQRGAISNEQFF
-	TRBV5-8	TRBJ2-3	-	TGTGCCAGCACTTGGGGAGCGGTTAGCACAGATACGCAGTATTTT	CASTWGAVSTDTQYF
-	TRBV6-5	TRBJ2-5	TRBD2	TGTGCCAGCAGTTACTCGGCGGGGGGGAAAGGGACCCAGTACTTC	CASSYSAGGKGTQYF
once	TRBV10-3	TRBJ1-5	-	TGTGCCATCAGTGAATCTCTCGGTAGTCAGCCCCAGCATTTT	CAISESLGSQPQHF
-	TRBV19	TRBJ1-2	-	TGTGCCAGTAGTGTCCAAGGAGGGCTGAACTATGGCTACACCTTC	CASSVQGGLNYGYTF
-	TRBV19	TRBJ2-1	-	TGTGCCAGTAGTATAGTGTCCAGTAGCGACAATGAGCAGTTCTTC	CASSIVSSSDNEQFF
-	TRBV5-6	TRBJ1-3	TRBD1	TGTGCCAGCAGCGGAAGACAGGGCCTAGGGAACACCATATATTTT	CASSGRQGLGNTIYF
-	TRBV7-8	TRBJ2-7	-	TGTGCCAGCAGCTTAGGGAGGATGGCCGAGCAGTACTTC	CASSLGRMAEQYF
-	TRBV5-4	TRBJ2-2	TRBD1	TGTGCCAGCAGCTTGACAGGGGCCACCGGGGAGCTGTTTTTT	CASSLTGATGELFF
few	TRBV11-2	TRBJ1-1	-	TGTGCCAGCAGCCCCGGAGATGGAAGTTACACTGAAGCTTTCTTT	CASSPGDGSYTEAFF
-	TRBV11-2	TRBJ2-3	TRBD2	TGTGCCAGCAGCTTAGGGCTAGCGGGGAGCACAGATACGCAGTATTTT	CASSLGLAGSTDTQYF
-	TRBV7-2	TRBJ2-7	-	TGTGCCAGCAGCTTCAGGTGGGCCTACGAGCAGTACTTC	CASSFRWAYEQYF
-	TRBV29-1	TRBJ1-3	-	TGCAGCGTTGAAGATCTTGGACAGAGTGGAAACACCATATATTTT	CSVEDLGQSGNTIYF
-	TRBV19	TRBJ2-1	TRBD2	TGTGCCAGTAGTAAGGAGCGGGGGCTACCCTACAATGAGCAGTTCTTC	CASSKERGLPYNEQFF
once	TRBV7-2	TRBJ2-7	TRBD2	TGTGCCAGCAGCCTAGGACTAGCGGGGGGCTTAGAGCAGTACTTC	CASSLGLAGGLEQYF
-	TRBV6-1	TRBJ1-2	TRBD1	TGTGCCAGCAAAGGACAGGGTTTTAACTATGGCTACACCTTC	CASKGQGFNYGYTF
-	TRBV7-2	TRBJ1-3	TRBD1	TGTGCCAGCACCCGAGGGGGCTACTCTGGAAACACCATATATTTT	CASTRGGYSGNTIYF
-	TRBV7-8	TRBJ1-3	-	TGTGCCAGCAGCTCACAGATGGACAGCCATCAAAACACCATATATTTT	CASSSQMDSHQNTIYF
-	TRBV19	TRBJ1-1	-	TGTGCCAGTATACCGACAGGCGTCATGAACACTGAAGCTTTCTTT	CASIPTGVMNTEAFF
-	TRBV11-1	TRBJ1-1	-	TGTGCCAGCAGCTTTGGGCTGATGAACACTGAAGCTTTCTTT	CASSFGLMNTEAFF
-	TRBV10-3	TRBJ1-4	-	TGTGCCATCAGTGAGTCGCGGCAGATTGAAAAACTGTTTTTT	CAISESRQIEKLFF
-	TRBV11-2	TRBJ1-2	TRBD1	TGTGCCAGCAGCCGACAGGGGGCGACATACTATGGCTACACCTTC	CASSRQGATYYGYTF
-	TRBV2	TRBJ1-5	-	TGTGCCAGCAGTGAAGGACCCACGACAGCCTACAATCAGCCCCAGCATTTT	CASSEGPTTAYNQPQHF
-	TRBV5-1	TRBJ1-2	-	TGCGCCAGCAGCCCGGGACGGGGGTATGGCTACACCTTC	CASSPGRGYGYTF
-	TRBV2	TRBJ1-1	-	TGTGCCAGCATGCGTCTGAACACTGAAGCTTTCTTT	CASMRLNTEAFF
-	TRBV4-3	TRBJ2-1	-	TGCGCCAGCAGCCGTTCTTTTGGCGGGCGCTCCTACAATGAGCAGTTCTTC	CASSRSFGGRSYNEQFF
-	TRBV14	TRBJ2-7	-	TGTGCCAGCAGCCAAGAAGGGCCGGGAAATCGAGTCGAGCAGTACTTC	CASSQEGPGNRVEQYF
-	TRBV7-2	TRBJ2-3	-	TGTGCCAGCAGCTCACAACAGGGGACTGTTGATACGCAGTATTTT	CASSSQQGTVDTQYF
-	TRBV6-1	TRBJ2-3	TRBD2	TGTGCCAGCAGTGAAGGACTAGCGGGGGGCGGGGTCACAGATACGCAGTATTTT	CASSEGLAGGGVTDTQYF
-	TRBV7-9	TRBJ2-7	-	TGTGCCAGCACCACAGGGTTCCCGTCCTACGAGCAGTACTTC	CASTTGFPSYEQYF
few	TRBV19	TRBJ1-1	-	TGTGCCAGTAGGGATTGGGGGCTGAACACTGAAGCTTTCTTT	CASRDWGLNTEAFF
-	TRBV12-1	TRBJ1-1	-	TGTGCCAGCACGAATAAACAGTGCACTGAAGCTTTCTTT	CASTNKQCTEAFF
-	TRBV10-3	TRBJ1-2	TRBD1	TGTGCCATCAGGGGGACAGGGGCCCTCTATGGCTACACCTTC	CAIRGTGALYGYTF
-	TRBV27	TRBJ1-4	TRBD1	TGTGCCAGCGGGCCAGGGGGCGCGAATGAAAAACTGTTTTTT	CASGPGGANEKLFF